The rows below give T cell receptor beta chains drawn from one sample of a study of post-analysis software for immune sequencing data. One entry per CDR3 protein results from TCRdb running MiXCR on the PCR reads. The data hold about 810,000 distinct CDR3 sequences, with approximately 50% observed a single time. Sequenced sample: blood. The receptors were sampled from a girl aged 5 to 17 with multiple sclerosis. Each CDR3 is given with its conserved first and last residue. A D gene is named only where the DNA matches it firmly. Size tells how often a clone was seen (once, few, many) or the class of an expanded clone, and some rows leave it out.

size: -
D: TRBD2
J: TRBJ2-3
V: TRBV9
length: 17
CDR3: CASSVAQREGRTDTQYF
DNA: TGTGCCAGCAGCGTAGCCCAGCGGGAGGGCCGGACAGATACGCAGTATTTT

size: few
D: -
J: TRBJ2-3
V: TRBV20-1
length: 13
CDR3: CSAVEGLRDTQYF
DNA: TGCAGTGCGGTGGAGGGCCTGAGGGATACGCAGTATTTT

size: -
D: TRBD1
J: TRBJ2-5
V: TRBV20-1
length: 14
CDR3: CSAFRTGGQETQYF
DNA: TGCAGTGCTTTCAGGACAGGGGGCCAAGAGACCCAGTACTTC

size: -
D: TRBD2
J: TRBJ2-7
V: TRBV6-2/TRBV6-3
length: 17
CDR3: CASSYPGLAGTTYEQYF
DNA: TGTGCCAGCAGTTACCCCGGACTAGCGGGGACCACCTACGAGCAGTACTTC

size: many
D: -
J: TRBJ2-7
V: TRBV3-1
length: 12
CDR3: CASSQDFYEQYF
DNA: TGTGCCAGCAGCCAAGATTTCTACGAGCAGTACTTC

size: few
D: -
J: TRBJ1-5
V: TRBV12-3/TRBV12-4
length: 13
CDR3: CASSALIAQPQHF
DNA: TGTGCCAGCAGTGCACTAATCGCCCAGCCCCAGCATTTT

size: -
D: -
J: TRBJ2-2
V: TRBV7-3
length: 16
CDR3: CASSPLGSKNTGELFF
DNA: TGTGCCAGCAGCCCCCTCGGGTCTAAGAACACCGGGGAGCTGTTTTTT

size: -
D: TRBD2
J: TRBJ2-1
V: TRBV7-3
length: 15
CDR3: CASSLSGTTAGEQFF
DNA: TGTGCCAGCAGCTTAAGTGGGACTACAGCGGGTGAGCAGTTCTTC

size: -
D: -
J: TRBJ2-3
V: TRBV20-1
length: 16
CDR3: CSARDPPRGLTDTQYF
DNA: TGCAGTGCTAGAGATCCCCCCCGGGGGCTCACAGATACGCAGTATTTT

size: -
D: TRBD2
J: TRBJ2-1
V: TRBV20-1
length: 15
CDR3: CSARDGTSGRVEQFF
DNA: TGCAGTGCTAGAGATGGGACTAGCGGGAGGGTTGAGCAGTTCTTC

size: -
D: -
J: TRBJ2-6
V: TRBV5-6
length: 15
CDR3: CASSFGSAGANVLTF
DNA: TGTGCCAGCAGCTTCGGGAGTGCTGGGGCCAACGTCCTGACTTTC

size: -
D: TRBD2
J: TRBJ2-4
V: TRBV5-1
length: 18
CDR3: CASSVGASGGASKNIQYF
DNA: TGCGCCAGCAGCGTTGGGGCTAGCGGGGGGGCTTCCAAAAACATTCAGTACTTC